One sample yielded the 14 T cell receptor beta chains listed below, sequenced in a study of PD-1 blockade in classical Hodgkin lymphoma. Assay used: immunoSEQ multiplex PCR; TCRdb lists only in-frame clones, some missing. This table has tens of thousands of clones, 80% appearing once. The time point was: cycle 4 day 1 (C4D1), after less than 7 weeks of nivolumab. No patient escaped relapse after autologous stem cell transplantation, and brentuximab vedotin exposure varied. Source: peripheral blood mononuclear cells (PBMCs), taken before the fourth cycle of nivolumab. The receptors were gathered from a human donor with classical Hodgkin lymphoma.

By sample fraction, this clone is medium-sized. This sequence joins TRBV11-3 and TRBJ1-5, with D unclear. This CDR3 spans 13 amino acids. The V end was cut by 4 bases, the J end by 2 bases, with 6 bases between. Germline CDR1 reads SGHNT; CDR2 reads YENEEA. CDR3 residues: CASSYAGNQPQHF. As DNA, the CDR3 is TGTGCCAGCAGCTACGCCGGCAATCAGCCCCAGCATTTT.

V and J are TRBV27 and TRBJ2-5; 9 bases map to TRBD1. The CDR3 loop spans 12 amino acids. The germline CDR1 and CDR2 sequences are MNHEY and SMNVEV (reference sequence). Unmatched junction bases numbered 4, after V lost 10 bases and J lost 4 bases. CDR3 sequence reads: CANRGRAETQYF. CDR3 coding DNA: TGTGCCAACAGGGGGCGCGCAGAGACCCAGTACTTC.

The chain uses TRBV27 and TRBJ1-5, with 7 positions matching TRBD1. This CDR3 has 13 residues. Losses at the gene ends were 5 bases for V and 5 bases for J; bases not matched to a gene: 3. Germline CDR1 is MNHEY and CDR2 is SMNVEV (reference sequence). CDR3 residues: CASSLTGDQPQHF. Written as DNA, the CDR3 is TGTGCCAGCAGTCTCACAGGGGATCAGCCCCAGCATTTT.

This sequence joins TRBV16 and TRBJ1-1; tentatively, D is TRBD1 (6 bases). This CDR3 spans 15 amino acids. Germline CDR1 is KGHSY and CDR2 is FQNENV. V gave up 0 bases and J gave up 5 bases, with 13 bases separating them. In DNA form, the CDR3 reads TGTGCCAGCAGCCAATCAATGGCAGGGGTTACTGAAGCTTTCTTT. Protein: CASSQSMAGVTEAFF.

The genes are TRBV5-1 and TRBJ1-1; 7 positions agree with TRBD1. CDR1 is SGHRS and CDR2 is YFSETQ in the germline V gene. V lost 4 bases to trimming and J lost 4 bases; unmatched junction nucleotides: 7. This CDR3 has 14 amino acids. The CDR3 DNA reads TGCGCCAGCAGCATACAGGGGCGCGGCACTGAAGCTTTCTTT. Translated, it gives CASSIQGRGTEAFF.

In DNA, the CDR3 is TGTGCCAGCAGTTACCTGACTAGCGACTCCTACAATGAGCAGTTCTTC. Its protein product is CASSYLTSDSYNEQFF. The chain has TRBV28 and TRBJ2-1, with 8 bases matching TRBD2. Germline CDR1 MDHEN, CDR2 SYDVKM. V dropped 4 bases and J dropped 0; count of bases not matched to a gene: 5. This CDR3 has 16 residues. Variable domain in full (rest from reference TRBV28 and TRBJ2-1): DVKVTQSSRYLVKRTGEKVFLECVQDMDHENMFWYRQDPGLGLRLIYFSYDVKMKEKGDIPEGYSVSREKKERFSLILESASTNQTSMYLCASSYLTSDSYNEQFFGPGTRLTVL.

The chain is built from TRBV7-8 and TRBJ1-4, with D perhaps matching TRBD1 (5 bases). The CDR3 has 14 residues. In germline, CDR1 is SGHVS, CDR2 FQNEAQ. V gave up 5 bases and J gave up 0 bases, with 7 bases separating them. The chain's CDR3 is CASSQGTTNEKLFF. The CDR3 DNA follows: TGTGCCAGCAGCCAGGGAACAACTAATGAAAAACTGTTTTTT.

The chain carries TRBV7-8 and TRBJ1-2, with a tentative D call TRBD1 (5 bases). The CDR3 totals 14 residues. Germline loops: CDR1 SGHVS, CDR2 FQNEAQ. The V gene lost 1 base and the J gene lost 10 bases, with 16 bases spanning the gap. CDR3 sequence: CASSLGQSYMDYTF. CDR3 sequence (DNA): TGTGCCAGCAGCTTAGGACAGAGTTATATGGACTACACCTTC. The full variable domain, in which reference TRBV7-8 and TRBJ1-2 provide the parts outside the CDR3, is GAGVSQSPRYKVAKRGQDVALRCDPISGHVSLFWYQQALGQGPEFLTYFQNEAQLDKSGLPSDRFFAERPEGSVSTLKIQRTQQEDSAVYLCASSLGQSYMDYTFGSGTRLTVV.

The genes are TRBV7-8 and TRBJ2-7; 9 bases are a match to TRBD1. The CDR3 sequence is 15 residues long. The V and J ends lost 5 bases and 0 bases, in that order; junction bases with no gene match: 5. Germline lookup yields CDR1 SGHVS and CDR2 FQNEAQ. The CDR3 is CASSIGQGSSYEQYF. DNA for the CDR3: TGTGCCAGCAGCATTGGACAGGGGAGCTCCTACGAGCAGTACTTC.

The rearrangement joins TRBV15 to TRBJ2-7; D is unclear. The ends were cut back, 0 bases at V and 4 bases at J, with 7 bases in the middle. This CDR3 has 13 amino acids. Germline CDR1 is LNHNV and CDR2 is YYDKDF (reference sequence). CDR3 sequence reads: CATSRDTGYEQYF. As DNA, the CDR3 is TGTGCCACCAGCAGAGATACGGGTTACGAGCAGTACTTC.

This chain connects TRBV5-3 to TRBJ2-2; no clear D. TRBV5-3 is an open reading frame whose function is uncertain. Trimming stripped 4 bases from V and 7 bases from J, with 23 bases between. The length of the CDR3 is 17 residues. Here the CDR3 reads CARSLTPYGQRNGELFF. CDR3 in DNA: TGTGCCAGAAGCCTGACGCCCTACGGGCAAAGGAACGGGGAGCTGTTTTTT.

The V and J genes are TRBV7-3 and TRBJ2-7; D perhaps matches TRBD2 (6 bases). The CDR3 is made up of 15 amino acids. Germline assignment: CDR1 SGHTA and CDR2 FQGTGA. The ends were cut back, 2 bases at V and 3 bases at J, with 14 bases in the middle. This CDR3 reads CASSLGGAVDYEQYF. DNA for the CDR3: TGTGCCAGCAGCTTAGGAGGGGCAGTAGACTACGAGCAGTACTTC.

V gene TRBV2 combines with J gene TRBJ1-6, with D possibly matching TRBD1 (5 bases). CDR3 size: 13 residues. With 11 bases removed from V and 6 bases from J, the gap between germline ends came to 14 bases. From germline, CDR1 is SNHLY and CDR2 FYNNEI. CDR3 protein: CAGPTDGNSPLHF. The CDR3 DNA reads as TGTGCCGGGCCGACAGATGGTAATTCACCCCTCCACTTT.

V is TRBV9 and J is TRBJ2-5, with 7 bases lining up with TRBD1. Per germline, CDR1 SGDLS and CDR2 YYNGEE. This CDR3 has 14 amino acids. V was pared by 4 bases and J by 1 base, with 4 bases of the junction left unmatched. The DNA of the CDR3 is TGTGCCAGCAGCCGAGGGGGCCCCCAAGAGACCCAGTACTTC. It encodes CASSRGGPQETQYF.